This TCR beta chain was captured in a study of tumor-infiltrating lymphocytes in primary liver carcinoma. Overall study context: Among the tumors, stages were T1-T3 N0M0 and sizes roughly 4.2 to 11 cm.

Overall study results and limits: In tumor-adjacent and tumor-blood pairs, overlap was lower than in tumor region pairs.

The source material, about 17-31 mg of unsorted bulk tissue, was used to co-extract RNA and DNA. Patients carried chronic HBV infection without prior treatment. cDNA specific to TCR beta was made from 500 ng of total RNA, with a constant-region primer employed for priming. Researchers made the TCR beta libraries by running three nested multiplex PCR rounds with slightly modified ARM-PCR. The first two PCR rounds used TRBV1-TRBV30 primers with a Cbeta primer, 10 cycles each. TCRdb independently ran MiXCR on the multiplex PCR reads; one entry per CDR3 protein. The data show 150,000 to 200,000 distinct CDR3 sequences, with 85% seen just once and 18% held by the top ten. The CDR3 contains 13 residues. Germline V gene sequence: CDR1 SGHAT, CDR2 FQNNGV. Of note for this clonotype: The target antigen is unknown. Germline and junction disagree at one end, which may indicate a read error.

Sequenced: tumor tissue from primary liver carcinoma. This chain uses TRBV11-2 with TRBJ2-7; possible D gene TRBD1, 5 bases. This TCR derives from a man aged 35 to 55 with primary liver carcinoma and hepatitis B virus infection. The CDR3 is CASSPRQSYGQYF. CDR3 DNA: TGTGCTAGCAGCCCTCGACAGTCCTACGGGCAGTATTTC.